This TCR beta chain originates from a study of blood T cell repertoires in COVID-19 (TCRdb year 2020). Turning to the overall study: Samples from collaborators originated in the United States, Italy and Spain and spanned both the acute and convalescent phases of COVID-19. The repertoires were made available in a free public database intended to serve as a resource for research on the immune response to SARS-CoV-2. The prospective study material was composed of cDNA or gDNA derived from T cells, B-cell-depleted T cells, or PBMCs. A de-identified subject ID, COVID-19 status, age in years and sex were almost always included in the sample metadata. Where available, HLA class I and class II types were obtained from metadata supplied by the sample provider rather than from assay-based typing. The dataset comprised deeply sampled blood TCRbeta repertoires from subjects exposed to, actively infected with, or recovered from COVID-19. Samples were obtained from the ongoing ImmuneRACE study (first 160 participants) and from some 1,300 subjects provided by 6 global collaborators. General findings and caveats noted by the study authors: How much clinical and demographic metadata was included differed by source and by participant, and the metadata was provided uncurated.

TCRbeta CDR3 regions were amplified from genomic DNA by means of the immunoSEQ Assay, a bias-controlled multiplex PCR. The published analysis was carried out like this. Nucleated cell counts per sample were estimated from amplification of reference gene primers within the assay. Sequence reads were collapsed and filtered to measure the absolute abundance of every unique TCRbeta CDR3 rearrangement. For each sample, productive Simpson clonality was calculated by taking the square root of Simpson's diversity index across productive rearrangements. The clones in this table, taken by TCRdb from immuneACCESS, are in-frame only. Not every clone is retained; where verified, under half of the shortfall comes from an unresolved V gene, and the cause of the rest is unknown. The V and J calls and clone size were taken over from that table, and D and trimming were inferred from the DNA. The sample contains about 350,000 clones, about 93% of them found a single time. Around 3.5% of the sample goes to the ten largest clones.

This clone was observed a few times. There is no known antigen for this receptor. No qualities accompany the bases; no much larger clone lies one base away. Samples from volunteer blood donors who had recovered from COVID-19 were contributed by a second Seattle source. Each collaborating institution followed its own protocols to collect whole blood in K2EDTA tubes. For TCRbeta analysis, collaborators shipped samples in one of three forms: frozen whole blood, isolated PBMCs, or DNA extracted from either of those sample types. V is cut by 5 bases and J by 9 bases, and the space between the germline ends is 20 bases. From the cysteine through the phenylalanine, the CDR3 covers 16 amino acids. The read is trimmed to its CDR3 DNA, 48 bases read in frame from base 1. According to the germline V gene, CDR1 reads SGHAT and CDR2 reads FQNNGV.

The chain joins TRBV11-2 to TRBJ1-6; a confident D gene designation cannot be given. The sequence was collected from a woman between 18 and 30 years old who had recovered from COVID-19. The sequencing sample was made of peripheral blood. The nucleotide sequence reads as follows: TGTGCCAGCAGCCGGACGGGATTCAGTCTAGGTTCACCCCTCCACTTT. Its translation reads: CASSRTGFSLGSPLHF.